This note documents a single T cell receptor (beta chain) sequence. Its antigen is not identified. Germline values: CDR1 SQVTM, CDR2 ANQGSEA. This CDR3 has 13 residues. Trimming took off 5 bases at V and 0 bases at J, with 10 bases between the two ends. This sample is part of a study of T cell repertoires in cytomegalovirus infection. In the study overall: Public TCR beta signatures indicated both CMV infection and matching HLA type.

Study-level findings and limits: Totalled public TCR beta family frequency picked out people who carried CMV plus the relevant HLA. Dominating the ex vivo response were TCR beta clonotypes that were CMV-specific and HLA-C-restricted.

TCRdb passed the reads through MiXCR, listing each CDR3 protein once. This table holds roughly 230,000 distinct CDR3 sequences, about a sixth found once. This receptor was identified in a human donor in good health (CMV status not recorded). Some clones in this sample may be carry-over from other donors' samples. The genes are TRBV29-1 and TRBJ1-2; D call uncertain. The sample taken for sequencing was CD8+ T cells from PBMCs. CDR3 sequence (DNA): TGCAGCGTTCGTCCCAGCCCTAACTATGGCTACACCTTC. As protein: CSVRPSPNYGYTF.